The next 20 T cell receptor beta chains were all read from a single sample in a study of cytomegalovirus exposure and HLA in healthy donors (dated by TCRdb to 2016 to 2017). The method was the immunoSEQ multiplex PCR assay. TCRdb provides this immuneACCESS table in a form limited to in-frame rearrangements. Some clones are lacking; in checked studies, under half of them reflect an unresolved V gene, and why the rest are absent is not known. The sample table shows under 200,000 clones, and about 96% are seen once. About 0.89% of the sample rests with the top ten. Sequenced material: PBMCs. These receptor sequences come from a woman under 30 in good health and CMV-seronegative.

The count of this clone is one. The J gene is TRBJ2-2, the V gene TRBV29-1; D might be TRBD1 (5 bases). The V end lost 6 bases, the J end lost 0 bases, and 17 bases lay between the germline ends. This CDR3 comprises 16 residues. Germline assignment: CDR1 SQVTM and CDR2 ANQGSEA. The CDR3: CSVPDSASANTGELFF. Here the CDR3 DNA reads TGCAGCGTCCCCGACAGCGCCTCGGCGAACACCGGGGAGCTGTTTTTT.

The V and J genes are TRBV18 and TRBJ2-7; 7 nucleotides line up with TRBD2. V lost 2 bases and J lost 4; bases outside the gene matches: 5. The CDR3 is 14 residues long. The germline CDR1 and CDR2 sequences are KGHSH and LQKENI. The CDR3 is CASSPTASGYEQYF. The CDR3 bases are TGTGCCAGCTCACCAACGGCTAGCGGATACGAGCAGTACTTC.

The chain recombines TRBV9 with TRBJ2-2, with D possibly TRBD1 on 5 matching bases. The V end lost 3 bases, the J end lost 3 bases, and 6 bases lay between the germline ends. CDR1 and CDR2 from the germline V gene are SGDLS and YYNGEE. The CDR3 extends over 13 amino acids. CDR3 amino acids: CASSAGHTGELFF. CDR3 nucleotides: TGTGCCAGCAGCGCAGGGCACACCGGGGAGCTGTTTTTT.

This clone was detected only once. The junction and the germline gene differ at one end; a read error may be behind it. V is TRBV7-7 and J is TRBJ2-1, with a possible D match to TRBD2 (7 bases). Germline V gives CDR1 SSHAT, CDR2 FNYEAQ (reference sequence). This CDR3 has 14 amino acids. CDR3 in amino acids: CASSLGGPRNEQFF. The CDR3 nucleotides are TGTGCTAGCAGCTTGGGGGGGCCGAGGAATGAGCAGTTCTTC.

The genes are TRBV2 and TRBJ2-7, with D possibly matching TRBD1 (6 bases). The CDR3 totals 14 residues. Trimming left V 6 bases short and J 0 bases short, with 12 bases between. Germline CDR1 is SNHLY and CDR2 is FYNNEI. The CDR3 is CASSFTGSSYEQYF. CDR3 DNA sequence: TGTGCCAGCAGCTTTACAGGGAGCTCCTACGAGCAGTACTTC.

This clone was picked up one time. The chain uses TRBV6-5 and TRBJ2-7; a possible D gene is TRBD1 (6 bases). V dropped 10 bases and J dropped 4 bases, with 17 bases sitting between them. This CDR3 region has 13 residues. Germline assignment: CDR1 MNHEY and CDR2 SVGAGI. The CDR3 nucleotides are TGTGCCACCTACGAGAGGGGGTTATACGAGCAGTACTTC. Translating gives CATYERGLYEQYF.

The chain employs TRBV20-1 and TRBJ1-1, with no clear D. The V gene's germline CDR1 is DFQATT and CDR2 SNEGSKA (reference sequence). This CDR3 region has 11 residues. V lost 2 bases and J 6 bases, leaving 7 bases between the germline ends. CDR3 coding DNA: TGCAGTGCTAGACAGACACCTGAAGCTTTCTTT. Translating it yields CSARQTPEAFF.

The rearrangement uses TRBV10-3 and TRBJ2-7; 9 bases are a match to TRBD1. The V gene end was trimmed by 10 bases and the J gene end by 5 bases; junction bases not matched to a gene: 6. Germline V gene sequence: CDR1 ENHRY, CDR2 SYGVKD. The CDR3 runs 12 residues. CDR3 sequence: CATKTGGDEQYF. For the CDR3, the DNA is TGTGCCACCAAGACAGGGGGTGACGAGCAGTACTTC.

In DNA, the CDR3 is TGTGCCAGCAGCTTAGTTGCTCTACGGGACACCCAAGAGACCCAGTACTTC. It yields the protein CASSLVALRDTQETQYF. The rearrangement links TRBV7-9 to TRBJ2-5; a possible D gene is TRBD1 (6 bases). The V gene lost 1 base and the J gene lost 1 base, with 16 bases spanning the gap. CDR3 size: 17 residues. Germline V gene data show CDR1 as SEHNR and CDR2 as FQNEAQ (reference sequence).

The J gene is TRBJ1-1, the V gene TRBV6-1; TRBD1 matches at 8 bases. The germline gives CDR1 MNHNS, CDR2 SASEGT. This CDR3 has 17 amino acids. The V gene end was trimmed by 3 bases and the J gene end by 9 bases; junction bases not matched to a gene: 18. The CDR3 bases are TGTGCCAGCAGTGACCGTAATTTTCTTCGGGACAGGATACAAGCTTTCTTT. This gives the protein CASSDRNFLRDRIQAFF.

This chain uses TRBV7-8 with TRBJ1-1; 8 bases line up with TRBD1. Per the germline V gene, CDR1 is SGHVS and CDR2 is FQNEAQ. The length of the CDR3 is 15 residues. V was clipped by 5 bases and J by 4 bases; unmatched bases: 9. The CDR3 region is CASSQGASRTTEAFF. The DNA for the CDR3 is TGTGCCAGCAGCCAGGGGGCATCGAGGACCACTGAAGCTTTCTTT. Full variable domain (rest looked up from reference TRBV7-8 and TRBJ1-1): GAGVSQSPRYKVAKRGQDVALRCDPISGHVSLFWYQQALGQGPEFLTYFQNEAQLDKSGLPSDRFFAERPEGSVSTLKIQRTQQEDSAVYLCASSQGASRTTEAFFGQGTRLTVV.

V usage is TRBV7-6 and J usage is TRBJ2-1; the D is unclear. The V end lost 1 base, the J end lost 10 bases, and 8 bases lay between the germline ends. Germline loops: CDR1 SGHVS, CDR2 FNYEAQ. The length of the CDR3 is 12 residues. CDR3 bases: TGTGCCAGCAGCTTAGTCGCGCCCGAGCAGTTCTTC. This codes for CASSLVAPEQFF.

The V and J genes are TRBV2 and TRBJ1-2, with 9 bases aligning to TRBD1. The ends lost 6 bases at V and 1 base at J; junction bases unmatched: 6. From germline, CDR1 is SNHLY and CDR2 FYNNEI. The CDR3 extends over 15 amino acids. As DNA, the CDR3 is TGTGCCAGCAGGCTAACGACAGGGGGTAACTATGGCTACACCTTC. As protein: CASRLTTGGNYGYTF.

The chain uses TRBV11-2 and TRBJ1-2, with D tentatively TRBD1 (6 bases). V dropped 5 bases and J dropped 6 bases, with 16 bases sitting between them. The germline V gene has CDR1 SGHAT and CDR2 FQNNGV. The CDR3 runs to 14 residues. The CDR3 DNA follows: TGTGCCAGCAGCAGGGGGGGGACTTGGGATGGCTACACCTTC. It codes for CASSRGGTWDGYTF. The full variable domain, its missing parts supplied by reference TRBV11-2 and TRBJ1-2, is EAGVAQSPRYKIIEKRQSVAFWCNPISGHATLYWYQQILGQGPKLLIQFQNNGVVDDSQLPKDRFSAERLKGVDSTLKIQPAKLEDSAVYLCASSRGGTWDGYTFGSGTRLTVV.

J is TRBJ1-1 and V is TRBV6-1; D uncertain. Germline CDR1 and CDR2: MNHNS and SASEGT. Trimming left V 2 bases short and J 1 base short, with 14 bases between. The CDR3 is 16 residues long. The CDR3 DNA reads TGTGCCAGCAGTGAATGGGCACTAGAATGGAACACTGAAGCTTTCTTT. Its translation is CASSEWALEWNTEAFF.

This chain uses TRBV7-3 with TRBJ2-3, with 8 bases matching TRBD2. The V gene end was trimmed by 5 bases and the J gene end by 1 base; junction bases not matched to a gene: 5. CDR3 size: 15 residues. CDR1 is SGHTA, CDR2 FQGTGA, per germline. Written as DNA, the CDR3 is TGTGCCAGCAGCCCCGGGGGGGCGGGCACAGATACGCAGTATTTT. It specifies CASSPGGAGTDTQYF.

The chain links TRBV29-1 to TRBJ2-5, with a weak D call TRBD1 (6 bases). Trimming took off 0 bases at V and 1 base at J, with 9 bases between the two ends. Looked up from germline, CDR1 is SQVTM and CDR2 is ANQGSEA. There are 14 residues in the CDR3. This CDR3 reads CSVEDLDSQETQYF. The CDR3 DNA reads as TGCAGCGTTGAAGATCTGGACAGCCAAGAGACCCAGTACTTC. Based on the CDR3 plus reference TRBV29-1 and TRBJ2-5, the full variable domain is SAVISQKPSRDICQRGTSLTIQCQVDSQVTMMFWYRQQPGQSLTLIATANQGSEATYESGFVIDKFPISRPNLTFSTLTVSNMSPEDSSIYLCSVEDLDSQETQYFGPGTRLLVL.

This clone is a singleton in its sample. The V gene is TRBV18, the J gene TRBJ2-3; TRBD1 might be the D (6 bases). Germline values: CDR1 KGHSH, CDR2 LQKENI. This CDR3 is built from 14 residues. V dropped 8 bases and J dropped 6 bases, with 18 bases sitting between them. This CDR3 reads CASDDRTSPDTQYF. The CDR3 nucleotides read TGTGCCAGCGATGACAGGACTTCCCCTGATACGCAGTATTTT. The whole variable domain, remainder taken from reference TRBV18 and TRBJ2-3, is NAGVMQNPRHLVRRRGQEARLRCSPMKGHSHVYWYRQLPEEGLKFMVYLQKENIIDESGMPKERFSAEFPKEGPSILRIQQVVRGDSAAYFCASDDRTSPDTQYFGPGTRLTVL.

This sequence joins TRBV6-6 and TRBJ1-5; D uncertain. Germline V gives CDR1 MNHNY, CDR2 SVGAGI (reference sequence). Trimming pared 6 bases from V and 2 bases from J, leaving 5 bases between. The CDR3 extends over 12 amino acids. DNA of the CDR3: TGTGCCAGCAGCCGGGGCAATCAGCCCCAGCATTTT. It specifies CASSRGNQPQHF.

The chain joins TRBV2 to TRBJ2-7; TRBD2 matches at 12 bases. Trimming at V came to 3 bases and at J to 0 bases, leaving 9 bases not matched to a gene. Germline-derived CDR1 and CDR2 are SNHLY and FYNNEI. The CDR3 runs to 18 residues. The CDR3 spells CASSDPSGGEGGSYEQYF. The DNA for the CDR3 is TGTGCCAGCAGTGACCCTAGCGGGGGGGAAGGTGGCTCCTACGAGCAGTACTTC.